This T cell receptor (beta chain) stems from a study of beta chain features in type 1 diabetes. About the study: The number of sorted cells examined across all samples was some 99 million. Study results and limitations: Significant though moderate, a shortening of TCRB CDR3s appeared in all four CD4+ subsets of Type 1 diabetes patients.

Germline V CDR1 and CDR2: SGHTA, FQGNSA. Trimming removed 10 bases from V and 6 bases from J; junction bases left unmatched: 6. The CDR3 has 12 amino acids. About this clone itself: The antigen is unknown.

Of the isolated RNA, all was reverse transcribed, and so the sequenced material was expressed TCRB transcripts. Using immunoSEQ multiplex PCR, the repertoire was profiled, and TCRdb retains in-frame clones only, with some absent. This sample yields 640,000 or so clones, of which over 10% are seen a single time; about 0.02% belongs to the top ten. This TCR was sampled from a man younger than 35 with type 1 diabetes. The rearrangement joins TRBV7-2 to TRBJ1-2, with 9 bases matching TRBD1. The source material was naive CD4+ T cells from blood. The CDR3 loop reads CATWGQGDGYTF. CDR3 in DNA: TGTGCCACCTGGGGACAGGGTGATGGCTACACCTTC.